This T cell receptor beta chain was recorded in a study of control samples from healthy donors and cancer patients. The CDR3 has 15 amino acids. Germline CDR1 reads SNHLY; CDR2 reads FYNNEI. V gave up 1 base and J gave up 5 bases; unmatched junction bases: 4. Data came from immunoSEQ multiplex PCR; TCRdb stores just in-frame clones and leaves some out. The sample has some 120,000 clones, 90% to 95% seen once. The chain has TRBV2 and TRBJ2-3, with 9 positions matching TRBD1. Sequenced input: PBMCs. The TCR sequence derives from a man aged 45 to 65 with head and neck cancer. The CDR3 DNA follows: TGTGCCAGCAGTGAAGGGACAGGGGTTCGAGATACGCAGTATTTT. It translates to CASSEGTGVRDTQYF.